This T cell receptor beta chain was identified in a study of blood T cell repertoires in COVID-19. Study details: Both acute and convalescent COVID-19 samples were obtained from the United States, Italy and Spain. T cells, B-cell-depleted T cells, or PBMCs supplied cDNA or gDNA.

The CDR3 runs 15 residues. CDR1 is SEHNR and CDR2 is FQNEAQ in the germline V gene (reference sequence). Trimming left V 5 bases short and J 3 bases short, with 14 bases between. Per the study methods: Reference gene primer amplification in the assay estimated nucleated cell counts. The protocol was immunoSEQ multiplex PCR, while the TCRdb copy is restricted to in-frame clones and leaves out a portion. That table gives V, J and clone size, and the DNA gave D and trimming. The data show around 42,000 clones, more than 80% seen once. The sample comprised peripheral blood. The rearrangement joins TRBV7-9 to TRBJ2-1; TRBD1 might be the D (6 bases). This TCR was recovered from a man younger than 40 with active or convalescent COVID-19. DNA for the CDR3: TGTGCCAGCAGCCCCGCGGAAGGGGGCTACAATGAGCAGTTCTTC. It encodes CASSPAEGGYNEQFF.